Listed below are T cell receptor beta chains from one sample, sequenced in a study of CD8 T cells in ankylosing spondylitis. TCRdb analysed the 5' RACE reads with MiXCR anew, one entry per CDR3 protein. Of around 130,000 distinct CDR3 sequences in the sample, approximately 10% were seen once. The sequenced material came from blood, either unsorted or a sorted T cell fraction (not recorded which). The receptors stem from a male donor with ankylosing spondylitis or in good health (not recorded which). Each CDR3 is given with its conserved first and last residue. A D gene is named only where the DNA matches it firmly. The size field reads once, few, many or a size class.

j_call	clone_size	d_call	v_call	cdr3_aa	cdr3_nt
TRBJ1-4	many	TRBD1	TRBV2	CASSVRQGYEKLFF	TGTGCCAGCAGTGTTCGACAGGGGTATGAAAAACTGTTTTTT
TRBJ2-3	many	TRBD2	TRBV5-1	CASSPTSGRYADTQYF	TGCGCCAGCAGCCCCACCAGCGGGAGGTACGCAGATACGCAGTATTTT
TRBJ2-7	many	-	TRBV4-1	CASSGRTGYEQYF	TGCGCCAGTAGCGGCAGAACGGGCTACGAGCAGTACTTC
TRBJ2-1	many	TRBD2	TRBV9	CASSAYSGTSGREQFF	TGTGCCAGCAGCGCTTACTCCGGGACTAGCGGGAGAGAGCAGTTCTTC
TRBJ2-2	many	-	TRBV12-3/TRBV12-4	CASSLELAITGELFF	TGTGCCAGCAGTTTAGAACTAGCTATCACCGGGGAGCTGTTTTTT
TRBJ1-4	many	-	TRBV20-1	CSAKGPSGEKLFF	TGCAGTGCTAAGGGCCCTTCGGGTGAAAAACTGTTTTTT
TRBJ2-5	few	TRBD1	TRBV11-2	CASSPGTGGAETQYF	TGTGCCAGCAGCCCAGGGACAGGGGGCGCAGAGACCCAGTACTTC
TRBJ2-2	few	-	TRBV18	CASSPGQMNTGELFF	TGTGCCAGCTCACCCGGACAGATGAACACCGGGGAGCTGTTTTTT
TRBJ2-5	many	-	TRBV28	CASNRDFQETQYF	TGTGCCAGCAACCGGGACTTCCAAGAGACCCAGTACTTC
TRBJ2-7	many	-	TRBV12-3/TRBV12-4	CASSSMGPHVEQYF	TGTGCCAGCAGTTCCATGGGGCCCCACGTAGAGCAGTACTTC
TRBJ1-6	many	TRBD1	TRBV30	CAWSGLPGQGSSPLHF	TGTGCCTGGAGTGGTCTACCGGGACAGGGTTCCTCACCCCTCCACTTT
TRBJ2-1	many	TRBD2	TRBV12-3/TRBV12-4	CASSLLLLSGVYNEQFF	TGTGCCAGCAGTTTATTACTGCTTAGCGGGGTCTACAATGAGCAGTTCTTC
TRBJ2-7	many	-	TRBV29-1	CSVAAPIGYEQYF	TGCAGCGTTGCGGCCCCAATCGGCTACGAGCAGTACTTC
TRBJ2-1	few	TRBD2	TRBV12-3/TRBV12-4	CASSPVAGVSNEQFF	TGTGCCAGCAGTCCCGTAGCGGGAGTCTCTAATGAGCAGTTCTTC
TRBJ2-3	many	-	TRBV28	CASVGQGGTDTQYF	TGTGCCAGCGTCGGTCAGGGAGGCACAGATACGCAGTATTTT
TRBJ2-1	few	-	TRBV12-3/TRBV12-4	CASQRTGNNEQFF	TGTGCCAGCCAGAGGACGGGAAACAATGAGCAGTTCTTC
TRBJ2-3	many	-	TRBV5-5	CASSLVGRPSTDTQYF	TGTGCCAGCAGCCTTGTGGGACGACCTAGCACAGATACGCAGTATTTT
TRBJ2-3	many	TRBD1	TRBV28	CASSLTGGTDTQYF	TGTGCCAGCAGCCTAACAGGGGGCACAGATACGCAGTATTTT
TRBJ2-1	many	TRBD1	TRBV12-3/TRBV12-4	CASSLEYGRGRGNEQFF	TGTGCCAGCAGTTTAGAGTATGGCAGGGGGCGAGGTAATGAGCAGTTCTTC
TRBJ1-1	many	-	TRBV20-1	CSARVLRAFF	TGCAGTGCTAGAGTTTTACGAGCTTTCTTT
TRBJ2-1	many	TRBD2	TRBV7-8	CASSLQAGERDEQFF	TGTGCCAGCAGCTTACAAGCGGGAGAGCGGGATGAGCAGTTCTTC
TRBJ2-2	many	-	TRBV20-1	CSAQRATNTGELFF	TGCAGTGCCCAGCGCGCCACGAACACCGGGGAGCTGTTTTTT
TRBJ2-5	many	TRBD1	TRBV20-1	CSATTGTGGSETQYF	TGCAGTGCTACAACCGGGACAGGGGGCTCAGAGACCCAGTACTTC
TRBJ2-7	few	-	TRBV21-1	CASSTVIWDYEQYF	TGTGCCAGCAGCACGGTCATCTGGGACTACGAGCAGTACTTC